This TCR beta chain comes out of a study of shared clonotypes between healthy human individuals. Trimming stripped 0 bases from V and 6 bases from J, with 14 bases between. The CDR3 extends over 16 amino acids. A remark on this clone: As yet, its antigen is unknown.

The table came from immunoSEQ multiplex PCR; TCRdb's copy has only in-frame clones and leaves some out. The data contain some 2.4 million clones, 80% to 95% of them singletons. General study results and limits: Richness estimates generally favored naive over memory subsets. With four donors compared, 4.5% to 6.5% of naive CD4 clonotypes were shared. Generation probabilities of non-shared clonotypes were lower (relative to those shared by all four donors).

Specimen: naive CD4+ T cells from PBMCs. Subset described: CD45RA+ positively selected. This chain joins TRBV23-1 and TRBJ2-2, with D unclear. TRBV23-1 is treated as an ORF (open reading frame) with a function not yet certain. The sequence was collected from a man aged 18 to 29 in good health. Some clones in this sample may be carry-over from other donors' samples. This chain's CDR3 is CASSQSPHLLPGELFF. DNA for the CDR3: TGCGCCAGCAGTCAATCTCCACACCTTCTTCCCGGGGAGCTGTTTTTT.